Following are 10 T cell receptor beta chains from one sample sequenced in a study of vaccination effects on CD4 cells after COVID-19. Using viral peptide pools, the ViraFEST assay grew out antigen-specific CD4+ T cells prior to sequencing. Researchers isolated CD4+ T cells once less than 13 days of culture had elapsed. Participants completed two doses of the BNT162b2 or mRNA-1273 vaccine. Their specific antigens are unknown. Sequencing used immunoSEQ multiplex PCR; TCRdb keeps in-frame clones, though not all of them. The sample shows around 60,000 clones, about three quarters of them seen only once. Sequencing used CD4+ T cells from PBMCs cultured with HCoV-229E spike peptides, obtained after COVID-19 vaccination. All receptors come from a human donor who received a COVID-19 vaccine.

For the CDR3, the DNA is TGTGCCAGCAGTCCGGGACAGGGCCCACGAGCCACGAACACCGGGGAGCTGTTTTTT. Its protein product is CASSPGQGPRATNTGELFF. The chain links TRBV6-2 or TRBV6-3 to TRBJ2-2, with TRBD1 identical over 9 bases. Looked up from germline, CDR1 is MNHEY and CDR2 is SVGEGT. J lost 0 bases, V lost 5 bases, and 13 bases had no gene match. The CDR3 totals 19 residues.

The CDR3 loop is CASSLGHYNEQFF. As DNA, the CDR3 is TGTGCCAGCAGCTTGGGTCACTACAATGAGCAGTTCTTC. The rearrangement uses TRBV5-5 and TRBJ2-1; no clear D. The V and J ends lost 0 bases and 3 bases respectively, with 4 bases between them. The CDR3 sequence is 13 residues long. The germline gives CDR1 SGHKS, CDR2 YYEKEE (reference sequence).

The gene calls are TRBV6-6 and TRBJ2-2, with TRBD1 matching 7 bases. There are 14 residues in the CDR3. The V and J ends lost 6 bases and 6 bases, in that order; junction bases with no gene match: 7. Germline CDR1 is MNHNY and CDR2 is SVGAGI (reference sequence). This chain's CDR3 is CASRETGTAGELFF. The DNA for the CDR3 is TGTGCCAGCAGAGAGACAGGGACAGCCGGGGAGCTGTTTTTT.

This clone came up a few times. The gene calls are TRBV5-1 and TRBJ1-4; TRBD1 matches at 7 bases. In germline, CDR1 is SGHRS, CDR2 YFSETQ. V shed 4 bases and J 0 bases; nucleotides not matched to a gene: 9. This CDR3 is built from 17 residues. The CDR3 DNA sequence: TGCGCCAGCAGCCCAGGGACAGCCCTTGCAACTAATGAAAAACTGTTTTTT. It codes for CASSPGTALATNEKLFF.

V gene TRBV7-2 combines with J gene TRBJ2-2; weak D call: TRBD1 (5 bases). The germline V gene encodes CDR1 SGHTA and CDR2 FQGNSA. The ends were cut back, 3 bases at V and 4 bases at J, with 9 bases in the middle. The CDR3 runs 14 residues. The CDR3: CASSFRVGTGELFF. CDR3 coding DNA: TGTGCCAGCAGCTTCAGGGTCGGCACCGGGGAGCTGTTTTTT.

V and J are TRBV7-3 and TRBJ2-3; 8 positions match TRBD2. Trimming removed 5 bases from V and 2 bases from J; junction bases left unmatched: 9. The V gene's germline CDR1 is SGHTA and CDR2 FQGTGA. The CDR3 has 16 residues. The CDR3 spells CASSRGGGGYTDTQYF. The CDR3 nucleotides are TGTGCCAGCAGCCGGGGCGGCGGGGGGTACACAGATACGCAGTATTTT.

The V call is TRBV24-1, the J call TRBJ2-3; weak D call: TRBD2 (6 bases). Germline loops: CDR1 KGHDR, CDR2 SFDVKD. There are 17 residues in the CDR3. Trimming took off 4 bases at V and 3 bases at J, with 19 bases between the two ends. In DNA, the CDR3 is TGTGCCACCAGTGAGAACCGGGACGCAGGGAGGACAGATACGCAGTATTTT. It yields the protein CATSENRDAGRTDTQYF.

V usage is TRBV24-1 and J usage is TRBJ2-3; D perhaps matches TRBD1 (6 bases). V shed 3 bases and J shed 0 bases, with 15 bases lying between them. The CDR3 has 17 residues. The germline CDR1 and CDR2 sequences are KGHDR and SFDVKD. The DNA for the CDR3 is TGTGCCACCAGTGATCGGCCGGACAGCCGAAGCACAGATACGCAGTATTTT. Translated, it gives CATSDRPDSRSTDTQYF.

This rearrangement joins TRBV5-5 to TRBJ1-2, with 7 positions matching TRBD1. With V trimmed by 4 bases and J by 2 bases, 5 bases remained unmatched. CDR3 length: 14 residues. Per the germline V gene, CDR1 is SGHKS and CDR2 is YYEKEE (reference sequence). In DNA, the CDR3 is TGTGCCAGCAGCCTAACGACAGGGAACTATGGCTACACCTTC. Amino acids: CASSLTTGNYGYTF.

This chain uses TRBV28 with TRBJ1-1; tentatively, D is TRBD1 (6 bases). Germline loops: CDR1 MDHEN, CDR2 SYDVKM. This CDR3 has 15 amino acids. Between the trimmed V and J ends, which lost 5 bases and 3 bases, there was a span of 16 bases. The CDR3 DNA reads TGTGCCAGCAGTACAACCGGAGGGGGGGACACTGAAGCTTTCTTT. It encodes CASSTTGGGDTEAFF.